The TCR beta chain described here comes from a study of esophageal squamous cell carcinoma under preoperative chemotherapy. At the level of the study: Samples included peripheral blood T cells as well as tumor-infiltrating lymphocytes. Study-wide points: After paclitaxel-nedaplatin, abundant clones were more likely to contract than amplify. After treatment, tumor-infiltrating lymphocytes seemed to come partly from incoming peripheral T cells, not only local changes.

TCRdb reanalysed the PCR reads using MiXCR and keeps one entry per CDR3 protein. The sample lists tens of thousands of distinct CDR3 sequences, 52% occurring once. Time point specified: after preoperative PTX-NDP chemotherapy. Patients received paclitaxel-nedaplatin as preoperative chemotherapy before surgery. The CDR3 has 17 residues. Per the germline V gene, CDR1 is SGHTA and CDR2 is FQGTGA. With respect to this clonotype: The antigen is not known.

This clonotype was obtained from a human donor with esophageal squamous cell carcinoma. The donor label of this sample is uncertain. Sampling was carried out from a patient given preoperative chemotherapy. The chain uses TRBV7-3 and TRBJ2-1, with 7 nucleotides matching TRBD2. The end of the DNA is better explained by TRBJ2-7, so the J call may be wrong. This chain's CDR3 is CASSRGTGGGAKNMQYF. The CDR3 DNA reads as TGTGCCAGCAGCCGCGGGACGGGCGGGGGAGCCAAAAACATGCAGTACTTC.